These 5 T cell receptor beta chains were sequenced from one sample in a study of blood T cell repertoires in COVID-19 (dated by TCRdb to the early 2020s). The library was prepared using the immunoSEQ multiplex PCR assay. This is the immuneACCESS table as TCRdb keeps it, with only in-frame sequences that have V and J called. A part of the clones is gone; compared with another copy, unresolved V genes explain less than half, and the rest is unexplained. Counted in this sample were tens of thousands of clones; around 80% of them appeared once. The top ten clones comprise around 7% of the sample. The material sequenced was peripheral blood. The receptors were sampled from a man in his fifties with active or convalescent COVID-19.

V and J are TRBV7-9 and TRBJ2-3, with TRBD2 identical over 10 bases. J was trimmed by 5 bases and V by 7 bases; bases with no gene match: 12. The CDR3 loop spans 16 amino acids. Germline CDR1 reads SEHNR; CDR2 reads FQNEAQ (reference sequence). The CDR3 sequence is CASTFLAGDGRDTQYF. The DNA of the CDR3 is TGTGCCAGCACTTTTCTAGCGGGGGACGGGAGAGATACGCAGTATTTT.

The genes are TRBV7-2 and TRBJ1-1, with 9 bases identical to TRBD1. The CDR3 length is 13 residues. Looked up from germline, CDR1 is SGHTA and CDR2 is FQGNSA. The V segment lost 1 base and the J segment 12 bases; nucleotides outside the gene matches: 6. As DNA, the CDR3 is TGTGCCAGCAGCTTAGGCGGGACAGGGAGAACTTTCTTT. Residues: CASSLGGTGRTFF.

The chain employs TRBV7-9 and TRBJ2-5, with TRBD1 as a possible D gene (6 bases). Germline V gene lookup returns CDR1 SEHNR and CDR2 FQNEAQ (reference sequence). Trimming pared 5 bases from V and 5 bases from J, leaving 15 bases between. The CDR3 is made up of 14 amino acids. CDR3 bases: TGTGCCAGCAGCCAGGGCCAGGGGCCGGAGACCCAGTACTTC. Amino acid sequence: CASSQGQGPETQYF.

A note on this clone: The same CDR3 can be traced to other DNA sequences in this sample. J is TRBJ2-1 and V is TRBV29-1; weak D call: TRBD2 (5 bases). CDR1 and CDR2 (germline): SQVTM, ANQGSEA. Trimming pared 3 bases from V and 3 bases from J, leaving 12 bases between. The CDR3 consists of 14 residues. The CDR3 region has the DNA TGCAGCGTTGATGGAGGATCCTACTACAATGAGCAGTTCTTC. Protein: CSVDGGSYYNEQFF.

This clone was seen once. The chain uses TRBV18 and TRBJ2-2; no firm D call. The CDR3 has 13 residues. V was trimmed by 2 bases and J by 6 bases, leaving 7 bases between them. The germline V gene has CDR1 KGHSH and CDR2 LQKENI. This CDR3 is CASSPMGSGELFF. The CDR3, as DNA: TGTGCCAGCTCACCAATGGGCTCCGGGGAGCTGTTTTTT.